The 15 T cell receptor beta chains below were found in one sample sequenced in a study of cytomegalovirus exposure and HLA in healthy donors. The repertoire was sequenced with immunoSEQ multiplex PCR; TCRdb's copy has only in-frame clones and lacks some. The sample holds tens of thousands of clones, approximately 93% seen once. Material: PBMCs. The receptors come from a woman aged 25 to 45 in good health and CMV-seronegative.

The rearrangement uses TRBV30 and TRBJ2-2; D is unclear. Trimming shortened V by 2 bases and J by 3 bases, and 10 bases separated the two germline ends. Germline CDR1 is GTSNPN and CDR2 is SVGIG (reference sequence). The CDR3 spans 14 residues. In DNA form, the CDR3 reads TGTGCCTGGAGTCCCCCTTTAGACACCGGGGAGCTGTTTTTT. The encoded protein is CAWSPPLDTGELFF.

The rearrangement links TRBV10-1 to TRBJ2-1; tentatively, D is TRBD1 (6 bases). The V end lost 5 bases, the J end lost 1 base, and 9 bases lay between the germline ends. The CDR3 is 14 residues long. Germline V gene lookup returns CDR1 WNHNN and CDR2 SYGVQD (reference sequence). The CDR3 coding sequence is TGCGCCAGCAGTCAGAGGGGGTCCTACAATGAGCAGTTCTTC. Translated: CASSQRGSYNEQFF.

V and J are TRBV25-1 and TRBJ2-7; no firm D call. The CDR3 is 13 residues long. The V gene lost 2 bases and the J gene lost 3 bases, with 8 bases spanning the gap. The germline V gene encodes CDR1 MGHDK and CDR2 SYGVNS. CDR3 bases: TGTGCCAGCAGTGAAATTCCCGTCTACGAGCAGTACTTC. Its translation is CASSEIPVYEQYF.

This clone came up once. V is TRBV9 and J is TRBJ2-1, with 15 bases identical to TRBD2. J gave up 8 bases and V 3 bases, and 6 bases lay outside the gene matches. The CDR3 totals 16 residues. In germline, CDR1 is SGDLS, CDR2 YYNGEE. DNA for the CDR3: TGTGCCAGCAGCGGCGGGACTAGCGGGAGGTCGGATGAGCAGTTCTTC. It codes for CASSGGTSGRSDEQFF.

The rearrangement uses TRBV28 and TRBJ1-2; D perhaps matches TRBD1 (5 bases). CDR3 size: 13 residues. V lost 6 bases and J 4 bases, leaving 12 bases between the germline ends. In germline, CDR1 is MDHEN, CDR2 SYDVKM. The CDR3 is CASRTGPSYGYTF. CDR3 coding DNA: TGTGCCAGCAGAACAGGACCGTCCTATGGCTACACCTTC.

The genes are TRBV4-3 and TRBJ1-4; D possibly corresponds to TRBD1 (5 bases). V was trimmed by 1 base and J by 0 bases, leaving 15 bases between them. CDR3 length: 18 amino acids. Germline lookup yields CDR1 LGHNA and CDR2 YSLEER. This chain's CDR3 is CASSQGITGPTTNEKLFF. CDR3 in DNA: TGCGCCAGCAGCCAAGGAATAACAGGTCCCACAACTAATGAAAAACTGTTTTTT.

The rearrangement joins TRBV19 to TRBJ1-1, with a possible D match to TRBD1 (5 bases). CDR3 length equals 15 residues. V was trimmed by 4 bases and J by 4 bases, leaving 16 bases between them. From germline, CDR1 is LNHDA and CDR2 SQIVND (reference sequence). The CDR3 here is CASSSLSGLSTEAFF. The CDR3 DNA reads as TGTGCCAGTAGTAGTCTTTCAGGGTTGAGCACTGAAGCTTTCTTT.

V is TRBV18 and J is TRBJ1-4; 7 bases are a match to TRBD1. The germline V gene has CDR1 KGHSH and CDR2 LQKENI. The CDR3 extends over 14 amino acids. Unmatched junction bases numbered 4, after V lost 4 bases and J lost 5 bases. The CDR3 DNA sequence: TGTGCCAGCTCACAGGGGGCCTCCAATGAAAAACTGTTTTTT. It yields the protein CASSQGASNEKLFF.

The rearrangement joins TRBV5-1 to TRBJ1-3; 7 bases are shared with TRBD1. This CDR3 has 16 amino acids. The germline V gene has CDR1 SGHRS and CDR2 YFSETQ. V gave up 3 bases and J gave up 0 bases; unmatched junction bases: 6. The CDR3 region is CASSYDTGASGNTIYF. DNA for the CDR3: TGCGCCAGCAGCTATGATACAGGGGCCTCTGGAAACACCATATATTTT.

The rearrangement links TRBV5-4 to TRBJ2-5, with 9 positions matching TRBD2. This CDR3 region has 16 residues. Losses at the gene ends were 0 bases for V and 5 bases for J; bases not matched to a gene: 8. The germline V gene encodes CDR1 SGHNT and CDR2 YYREEE (reference sequence). The CDR3 bases are TGTGCCAGCAGCTTGGGCAGCGGGGGGTCCGGGGAGACCCAGTACTTC. Translating gives CASSLGSGGSGETQYF.

This chain links TRBV5-1 with TRBJ2-6; no clear D. The V and J ends lost 1 base and 11 bases respectively, with 10 bases between them. Germline loops: CDR1 SGHRS, CDR2 YFSETQ. The CDR3 contains 13 residues. Written as DNA, the CDR3 is TGCGCCAGCAGCTTGCCTCCTGACTACGTCCTGACTTTC. Its protein product is CASSLPPDYVLTF.

This rearrangement joins TRBV27 to TRBJ2-7, with 7 bases that match TRBD1. This CDR3 region has 16 residues. Germline assignment: CDR1 MNHEY and CDR2 SMNVEV (reference sequence). Trimming removed 5 bases from V and 1 base from J; junction bases left unmatched: 11. The CDR3 reads CASSPWTGTTSYEQYF. Written as DNA, the CDR3 is TGTGCCAGCAGTCCATGGACAGGCACAACGTCCTACGAGCAGTACTTC.

This chain joins TRBV13 and TRBJ2-1; D unclear. This CDR3 comprises 11 residues. V lost 5 bases and J 7 bases, leaving 6 bases between the germline ends. Per the germline V gene, CDR1 is PRHDT and CDR2 is FYEKMQ (reference sequence). CDR3: CASSVQNEQFF. DNA of the CDR3: TGTGCCAGCAGCGTACAAAATGAGCAGTTCTTC.

The genes are TRBV7-2 and TRBJ2-1, with D perhaps matching TRBD1 (7 bases). V was trimmed by 5 bases and J by 7 bases, leaving 18 bases between them. This CDR3 is 15 amino acids long. CDR1 is SGHTA, CDR2 FQGNSA, per germline. The CDR3 nucleotides are TGTGCCAGCAGCCAAGGGGGCGAGGGGAGGAATGAGCAGTTCTTC. Translation: CASSQGGEGRNEQFF.

The CDR3 protein is CASSESGRTGIDTQYF. The CDR3 DNA reads TGTGCCAGCAGCGAATCAGGCCGTACGGGGATCGATACGCAGTATTTT. The chain carries TRBV9 and TRBJ2-3, with D possibly TRBD2 on 5 matching bases. Trimming took off 3 bases at V and 6 bases at J, with 20 bases between the two ends. Germline lookup yields CDR1 SGDLS and CDR2 YYNGEE. The length of the CDR3 is 16 residues.